What follows describes a single T cell receptor (beta chain). This clonotype was found many times. The clone's antigen remains unknown. The sample holds no much larger clone one base away, and base qualities are not on file. The time point label, as the study defines it: sample taken at primary tumor resection. Samples were obtained from 72 patients with early-stage, untreated non-small cell lung cancer from the lung TRACERx cohort. For TCR sequencing, whole RNA was extracted from tumor and nontumor lung tissue, or from cryopreserved PBMC samples, and no cell sorting was done. A patient was chosen for TCR sequencing only when enough RNA was available from at least two tumor regions. A lung pathologist reviewed the tumor and adjacent nontumor lung specimens before the specimens were selected. The CDR3 covers 11 residues, taking in both the cysteine and the phenylalanine. Only CDR3 DNA remains: 33 bases, in frame from the first base. V is shortened by 5 bases, J by 6 bases, and the region joining them spans 9 bases. CDR1 and CDR2 are drawn from the germline V gene (reference sequence): DFQATT, SNEGSKA.

This specimen belongs to a study of spatial heterogeneity in lung cancer (dated by TCRdb to between 2019 and 2020). Regarding the study in general: Beta-chain transcripts were consistently detected in greater numbers than alpha-chain transcripts, which likely reflected higher beta-chain transcript abundance. A strong correlation was found between TCR transcript counts in tumor regions and a T cell transcriptional module score from matched bulk RNA-seq. In the raw uncorrected reads, each unique combination of TCR and UMI appeared more than ten times on average. The study quantitatively compared TCR alpha and beta repertoires across multiple tumor regions, matched nontumor lung and blood in non-small cell lung cancer. Nonsynonymous mutation counts, determined by whole-exome sequencing of tumor tissue, were related to TCR repertoire features. Both alpha and beta chains were TCR-sequenced in samples taken at surgery, namely 220 tumor regions, around 64 matched nontumor lung samples and 55 to 60 PBMC samples. What the authors observed across the whole study: The tumor nonsynonymous mutation count correlated with the number of expanded alpha and beta TCRs within the tumor. Additional single-cell paired TCR alpha and beta sequencing was considered necessary to confirm, at a functional level, the hypothesis that regional TCRs recognize regional mutations. Counts of ubiquitous and regional expanded TCRs correlated with counts of ubiquitous and regional nonsynonymous mutations, respectively. TCR-seq coverage of tumor T cells was estimated to be only roughly 7% for alpha chains and more than 11% for beta chains.

The library came from 5' RACE. The run used a NextSeq 500. The TCR library protocol attached a unique molecular identifier to each TCR cDNA molecule to allow correction of PCR and sequencing errors. The paper's processing steps were these. TCR identification, UMI-based error correction and CDR3 extraction were all carried out with Decombinator tools. Expanded TCRs were defined as those above a frequency of 2 per 1,000, corresponding to the top 1% of the tumor frequency distribution. Expanded tumor TCRs statistically deemed absent (corrected P<0.05) from at least one tumor region were classed as regional, and all other expanded tumor TCRs were classed as ubiquitous. Each repertoire was subsampled 100 times to 5,000 TCRs, after which Renyi diversity was computed with the R vegan package. To build CDR3 similarity networks, amino acid triplet string-kernel similarity was used, and CDR3s were connected when their pairwise similarity was above 0.82. The public sequencing data were trimmed at Q25 with fastp and processed into clonotypes with MiXCR by TCRdb, which kept only in-frame beta chains. All rows with the same CDR3 protein become a single entry with the most common DNA and genes. V and J calls and clone size were set by TCRdb, not the authors. For this sample the table gives some 7,900 distinct CDR3 sequences, of which about 7% were detected only once. The ten largest clones add up to over 15% of the sample.

The chain is assembled from TRBV20-1 and TRBJ2-3, and possibly TRBD2, on 5 matching bases. This TCR derives from a female donor with early-stage non-small cell lung cancer. The sequencing here drew on lung tumor tissue, taken at surgery. Here the CDR3 is given as CSAPLGDTQYF. The DNA sequence is given as TGCAGTGCTCCACTAGGGGATACGCAGTATTTT.